This entry describes one T cell receptor (beta chain). Some clones are missing from TCRdb's copy, which holds only in-frame ones; the method was immunoSEQ multiplex PCR. Among approximately 8,200 clones listed, approximately 77% were seen once. With V trimmed by 7 bases and J by 5 bases, 11 bases remained unmatched. The CDR3 loop spans 15 amino acids. The germline gives CDR1 WSHSY, CDR2 SAAADI. These data belong to a study of graft-versus-host responses after intestinal transplantation. About the research overall: Each of the recipients got a multivisceral, liver-intestinal, or isolated intestinal transplant.

The graft tissue was processed, and this released both intraepithelial and lamina propria lymphocytes. The sequencing here drew on ileum tissue, taken approximately 220 days after intestinal transplant. The chain has TRBV10-2 and TRBJ2-5, with 9 bases lining up with TRBD2. The TCR originated in a human patient who received an intestinal transplant, so some T cells may come from the graft donor. In DNA, the CDR3 is TGCGCCAGCACCTTCAAAGGGACTAGCTTGGAGACCCAGTACTTC. It translates to CASTFKGTSLETQYF.